This T cell receptor (beta chain) was identified during a study of PD-1 blockade in classical Hodgkin lymphoma. In the study overall: The nivolumab dose that patients received was 3 mg/kg, given intravenously every 2 weeks.

Libraries were prepared by immunoSEQ multiplex PCR; TCRdb keeps only in-frame clonotypes and omits some of them. The sample holds 50,000 to 65,000 clones; roughly 91% are singletons and the top ten take roughly 5.4%. A remark on this clone: Its cognate antigen is unknown.

Regarding the study as a whole: Newly diagnosed patients reportedly trailed healthy donors in baseline TCR diversity.

Exposure to brentuximab vedotin varied, and each patient had relapsed following autologous stem cell transplantation. The TCR sequence derives from a human donor with classical Hodgkin lymphoma. The source was peripheral blood mononuclear cells (PBMCs), collected before the second cycle of nivolumab.

CDR3 protein: CASSEQGWTYEQYF. The CDR3, as DNA: TGTGCCAGCAGTGAACAGGGGTGGACCTACGAGCAGTACTTC. V gene TRBV6-5 combines with J gene TRBJ2-5, with 7 bases identical to TRBD1. The better agreement between TRBJ2-7 and the DNA end casts doubt on the J call. From germline, CDR1 is MNHEY and CDR2 SVGAGI. This CDR3 has 14 residues.